Listed below are T cell receptor beta chains from one sample, sequenced in a study of shared clonotypes between healthy human individuals. Using immunoSEQ multiplex PCR, the repertoire was profiled, and TCRdb retains in-frame clones only, with some absent. Of more than 2 million clones in the sample, 95% were seen once. The sequenced sample was naive CD4+ T cells sorted from blood. All receptors derive from a man aged 18-30 years in good health. Each CDR3 is given with its conserved first and last residue. Each record gives: CDR3 protein, J gene, V gene.

CDR3 protein: CATSRDIWDRFSTDTQYF
J gene: TRBJ2-3
V gene: TRBV15

CDR3 protein: CASSLDRGRDTQYF
J gene: TRBJ2-3
V gene: TRBV5-1

CDR3 protein: CASSLGTSGARGQYF
J gene: TRBJ2-7
V gene: TRBV7-9

CDR3 protein: CASTVGGGSYNEQFF
J gene: TRBJ2-1
V gene: TRBV28

CDR3 protein: CASSRDRGPSGYTF
J gene: TRBJ1-2
V gene: TRBV5-4

CDR3 protein: CAISWESVTDTQYF
J gene: TRBJ2-3
V gene: TRBV10-3

CDR3 protein: CASSLRSGDVVSYEQYF
J gene: TRBJ2-7
V gene: TRBV5-1

CDR3 protein: CASTLNQAGRNSPLHF
J gene: TRBJ1-6
V gene: TRBV21-1

CDR3 protein: CASSYTGRTNEKLFF
J gene: TRBJ1-4
V gene: TRBV6-6

CDR3 protein: CASSQTVSSGANVLTF
J gene: TRBJ2-6
V gene: TRBV5-1

CDR3 protein: CASSIQGENYSPLHF
J gene: TRBJ1-6
V gene: TRBV5-4

CDR3 protein: CASSLAGLANNEQFF
J gene: TRBJ2-1
V gene: TRBV5-1

CDR3 protein: CASSQELRGQYNEQFF
J gene: TRBJ2-1
V gene: TRBV4-1

CDR3 protein: CASSDTGLSYNEQFF
J gene: TRBJ2-1
V gene: TRBV6-1

CDR3 protein: CASSYPTSGTDTQYF
J gene: TRBJ2-3
V gene: TRBV6-6

CDR3 protein: CASTHDSQETQYF
J gene: TRBJ2-5
V gene: TRBV6-5

CDR3 protein: CASSLAPGTVNSPLHF
J gene: TRBJ1-6
V gene: TRBV5-4

CDR3 protein: CASSTPWGSGELFF
J gene: TRBJ2-2
V gene: TRBV6-5

CDR3 protein: CASRGGTGAQETQYF
J gene: TRBJ2-5
V gene: TRBV2

CDR3 protein: CASSLSGNGEQYF
J gene: TRBJ2-7
V gene: TRBV5-4

CDR3 protein: CASSYRTGGGGLQETQYF
J gene: TRBJ2-5
V gene: TRBV7-9

CDR3 protein: CASSLGRGPYEQYF
J gene: TRBJ2-7
V gene: TRBV7-2

CDR3 protein: CAISESLAGAGNEQFF
J gene: TRBJ2-1
V gene: TRBV10-3

CDR3 protein: CASSSRQGNEQYF
J gene: TRBJ2-7
V gene: TRBV7-2

CDR3 protein: CASSIQAGVSPLHF
J gene: TRBJ1-6
V gene: TRBV4-1

CDR3 protein: CASSTLGQGAGNTIYF
J gene: TRBJ1-3
V gene: TRBV7-6